This note documents a single TCR beta chain sequence. Its antigen remains unidentified. Libraries were prepared by immunoSEQ multiplex PCR; TCRdb keeps only in-frame clonotypes and omits some of them. In total the sample includes roughly 42,000 clones, none of them seen once. The entry originates in a study of T cell clonality in common variable immunodeficiency. Study-wide results and caveats: TCRbeta clonality was increased in CVID versus healthy controls. In common variable immunodeficiency, TCR beta chains reportedly carried fewer deletions and N-nucleotide insertions.

The CVID group had about 14 females and 30 or so males, mean age approximately 40. Patients and controls were mostly of Caucasian heritage. Source material: peripheral blood mononuclear cells. The source is a human donor with common variable immunodeficiency.

Partial CDR3 DNA: TGTGCCTGGAGTAAACCCCCTCAGGGGAGCTCCTACGAG. Protein sequence: CAWSKPPQGSSYE. In full, the CDR3 is CAWSKPPQGSSYEQYF. This sequence joins TRBV30 and TRBJ2-7, with D perhaps matching TRBD1 (6 bases). The CDR3 goes on 3 residues after the read ends, and that part is filled in from the germline J gene. V was shortened by 2 bases and J by 0 bases, with 17 bases between the two germline ends. The CDR3 runs 16 residues. From germline, CDR1 is GTSNPN and CDR2 SVGIG (reference sequence).